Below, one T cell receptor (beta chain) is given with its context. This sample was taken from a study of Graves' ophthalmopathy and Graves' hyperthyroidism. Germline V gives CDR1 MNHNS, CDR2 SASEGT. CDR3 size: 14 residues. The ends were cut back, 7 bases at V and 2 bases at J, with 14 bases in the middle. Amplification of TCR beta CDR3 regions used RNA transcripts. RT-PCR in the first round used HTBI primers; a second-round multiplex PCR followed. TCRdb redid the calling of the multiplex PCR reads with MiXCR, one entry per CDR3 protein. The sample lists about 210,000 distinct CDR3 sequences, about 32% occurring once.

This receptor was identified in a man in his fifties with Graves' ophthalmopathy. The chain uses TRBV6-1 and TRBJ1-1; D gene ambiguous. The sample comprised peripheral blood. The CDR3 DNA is TGTGCCAGCAAAAAGACCCAGGAAAACACTGAAGCTTTCTTT. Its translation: CASKKTQENTEAFF.